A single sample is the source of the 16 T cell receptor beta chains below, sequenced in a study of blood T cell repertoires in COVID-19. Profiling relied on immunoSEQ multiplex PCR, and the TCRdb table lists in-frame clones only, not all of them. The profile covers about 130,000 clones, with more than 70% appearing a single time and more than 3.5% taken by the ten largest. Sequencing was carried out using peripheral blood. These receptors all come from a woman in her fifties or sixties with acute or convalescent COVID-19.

The CDR3 region is CASSLGQGANYGYTF. CDR3 coding DNA: TGTGCCAGCAGTTTGGGACAGGGGGCAAACTATGGCTACACCTTC. V and J are TRBV27 and TRBJ1-2; 12 bases are a match to TRBD1. CDR1 MNHEY and CDR2 SMNVEV come from the germline V gene (reference sequence). V lost 3 bases and J lost 2; bases outside the gene matches: 1. The CDR3 contains 15 residues.

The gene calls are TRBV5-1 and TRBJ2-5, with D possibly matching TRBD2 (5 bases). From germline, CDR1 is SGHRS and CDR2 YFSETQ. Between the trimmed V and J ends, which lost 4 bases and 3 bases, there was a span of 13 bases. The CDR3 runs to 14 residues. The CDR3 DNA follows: TGCGCCAGCAGCCCAATTGCCGGGGAAGAGACCCAGTACTTC. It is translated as CASSPIAGEETQYF.

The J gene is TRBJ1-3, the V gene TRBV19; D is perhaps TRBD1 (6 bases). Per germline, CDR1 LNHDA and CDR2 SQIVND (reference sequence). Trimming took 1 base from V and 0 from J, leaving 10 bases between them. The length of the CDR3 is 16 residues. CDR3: CASSIGGGNSGNTIYF. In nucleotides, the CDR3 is TGTGCCAGTAGTATAGGGGGGGGCAACTCTGGAAACACCATATATTTT.

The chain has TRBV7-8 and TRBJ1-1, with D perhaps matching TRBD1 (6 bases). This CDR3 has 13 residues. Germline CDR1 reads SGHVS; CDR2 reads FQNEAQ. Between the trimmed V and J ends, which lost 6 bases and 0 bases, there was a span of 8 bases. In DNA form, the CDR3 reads TGTGCCAGCAGGGGGGACATGAACACTGAAGCTTTCTTT. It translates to CASRGDMNTEAFF.

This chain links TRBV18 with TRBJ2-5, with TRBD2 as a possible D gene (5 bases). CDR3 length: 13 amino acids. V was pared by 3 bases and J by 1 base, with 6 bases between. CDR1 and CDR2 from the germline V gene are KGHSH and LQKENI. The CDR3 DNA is TGTGCCAGCTCACCTACTAGCCAAGAGACCCAGTACTTC. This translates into CASSPTSQETQYF.

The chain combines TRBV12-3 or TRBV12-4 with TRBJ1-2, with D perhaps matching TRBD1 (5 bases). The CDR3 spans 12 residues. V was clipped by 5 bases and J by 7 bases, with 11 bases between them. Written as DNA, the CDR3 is TGTGCCAGCAGTCCCCGGGACTTTGGCTACACCTTC. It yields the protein CASSPRDFGYTF.

CDR3 bases: TGTGCCAGCAGCCAAGCACTAACCGGGTACGTC. As protein: CASSQALTGYV. The chain combines TRBV3-1 (or the pseudogene TRBV3-2) with TRBJ2-7; no definite D call. The CDR3 is made up of 11 amino acids. V shed 1 base and J shed 12 bases, with 10 bases lying between them. CDR1 is LGHDT and CDR2 is YNNKEL in the germline V gene (reference sequence).

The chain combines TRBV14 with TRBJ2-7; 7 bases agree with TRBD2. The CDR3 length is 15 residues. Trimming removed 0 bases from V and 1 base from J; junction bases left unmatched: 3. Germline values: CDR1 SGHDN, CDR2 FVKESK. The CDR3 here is CASSQDLAESYEQYF. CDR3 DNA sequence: TGTGCCAGCAGCCAAGATCTAGCGGAATCCTACGAGCAGTACTTC.

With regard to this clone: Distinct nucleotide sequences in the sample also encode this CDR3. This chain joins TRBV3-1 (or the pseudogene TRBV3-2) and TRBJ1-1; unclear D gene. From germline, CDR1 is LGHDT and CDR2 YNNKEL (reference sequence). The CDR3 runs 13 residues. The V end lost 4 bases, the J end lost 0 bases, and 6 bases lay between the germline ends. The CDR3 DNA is TGTGCCAGCAGCCTCGGGGTGAACACTGAAGCTTTCTTT. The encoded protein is CASSLGVNTEAFF.

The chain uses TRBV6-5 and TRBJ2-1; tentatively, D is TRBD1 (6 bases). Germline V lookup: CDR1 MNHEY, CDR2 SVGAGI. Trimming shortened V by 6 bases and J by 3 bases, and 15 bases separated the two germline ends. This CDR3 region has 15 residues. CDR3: CASRWGRWDYNEQFF. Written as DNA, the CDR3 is TGTGCCAGCAGGTGGGGGCGCTGGGACTACAATGAGCAGTTCTTC.

The CDR3 protein is CASSLSGTGLGYGYTF. CDR3 nucleotide sequence: TGTGCCAGCAGTTTATCCGGGACAGGTTTGGGGTATGGCTACACCTTC. The chain is built from TRBV28 and TRBJ1-2; 8 bases fit TRBD1. The germline gives CDR1 MDHEN, CDR2 SYDVKM. The CDR3 extends over 16 amino acids. V lost 1 base, J lost 5 bases, and 9 bases stayed unmatched.

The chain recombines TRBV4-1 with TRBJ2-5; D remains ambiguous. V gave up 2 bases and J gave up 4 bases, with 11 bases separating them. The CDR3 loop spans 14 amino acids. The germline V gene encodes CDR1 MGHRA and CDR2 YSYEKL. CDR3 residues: CASSQQASPETQYF. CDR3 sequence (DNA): TGCGCCAGCAGCCAACAAGCAAGCCCAGAGACCCAGTACTTC.

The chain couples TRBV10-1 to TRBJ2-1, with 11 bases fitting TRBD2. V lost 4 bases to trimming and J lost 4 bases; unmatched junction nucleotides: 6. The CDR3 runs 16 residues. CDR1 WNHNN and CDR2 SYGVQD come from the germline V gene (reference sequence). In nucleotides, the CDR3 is TGCGCCAGCAGTGTTAGGGGACTAGCGGCTTACAATGAGCAGTTCTTC. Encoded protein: CASSVRGLAAYNEQFF.

The CDR3 DNA sequence: TGTGCCAGCAGTAAACAGGGAAACACCATATATTTT. Translating it yields CASSKQGNTIYF. V gene TRBV5-4 combines with J gene TRBJ1-3; D not resolved. Trimming took off 5 bases at V and 4 bases at J, with 7 bases between the two ends. This CDR3 spans 12 amino acids. Germline V lookup: CDR1 SGHNT, CDR2 YYREEE (reference sequence).

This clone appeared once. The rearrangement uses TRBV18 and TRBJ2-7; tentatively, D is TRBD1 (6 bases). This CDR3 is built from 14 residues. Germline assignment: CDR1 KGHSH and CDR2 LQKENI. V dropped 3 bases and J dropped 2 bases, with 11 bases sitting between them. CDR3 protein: CASSPPGTTYEQYF. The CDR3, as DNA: TGTGCCAGCTCACCCCCCGGGACAACCTACGAGCAGTACTTC.

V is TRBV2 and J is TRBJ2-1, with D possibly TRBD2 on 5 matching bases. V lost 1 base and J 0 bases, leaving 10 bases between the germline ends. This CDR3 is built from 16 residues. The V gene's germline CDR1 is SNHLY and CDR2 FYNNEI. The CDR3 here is CASSEDGGRSYNEQFF. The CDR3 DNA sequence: TGTGCCAGCAGTGAAGACGGCGGGCGCTCCTACAATGAGCAGTTCTTC.